The 16 T cell receptor beta chains given below trace back to one sample, sequenced in a study of technical replicates of blood from a few donors. This table comes from immunoSEQ multiplex PCR, and its TCRdb copy is limited to in-frame clones, with some not included. The sample contains 70,000 to 85,000 clones, around nine tenths of which appear only once. Sequences were obtained from T cells isolated from PBMCs. All receptors come from a human donor in good health.

The chain employs TRBV25-1 and TRBJ1-4; D gene unclear. Per germline, CDR1 MGHDK and CDR2 SYGVNS. Trimming cost V 7 bases and J 7 bases, with 7 bases left between them. The CDR3 extends over 11 amino acids. The CDR3 DNA reads TGTGCCAGCACGGGTGGTGAAAAACTGTTTTTT. Encoded protein: CASTGGEKLFF.

This chain links TRBV29-1 with TRBJ2-1, with 8 nucleotides matching TRBD1. Trimming cost V 1 base and J 3 bases; bases outside gene matches: 5. The CDR3 length is 15 residues. Germline V gene sequence: CDR1 SQVTM, CDR2 ANQGSEA. CDR3 residues: CSVEGSGQDYNEQFF. Written as DNA, the CDR3 is TGCAGCGTTGAAGGGTCGGGACAGGACTACAATGAGCAGTTCTTC.

The gene calls are TRBV30 and TRBJ2-1, with TRBD2 identical over 10 bases. The CDR3 sequence is 14 residues long. CDR1 is GTSNPN and CDR2 is SVGIG in the germline V gene (reference sequence). The V gene end was trimmed by 5 bases and the J gene end by 9 bases; junction bases not matched to a gene: 10. This CDR3 reads CAWGGLAGVAEQFF. DNA of the CDR3: TGTGCCTGGGGCGGTCTAGCGGGAGTAGCTGAGCAGTTCTTC.

The chain joins TRBV27 to TRBJ1-2; 9 nucleotides agree with TRBD1. The germline V gene has CDR1 MNHEY and CDR2 SMNVEV (reference sequence). The V segment lost 6 bases and the J segment 3 bases; nucleotides outside the gene matches: 5. The CDR3 spans 14 residues. The CDR3 nucleotides are TGTGCCAGCAGCTGGACAGGGGAGCACTATGGCTACACCTTC. Protein sequence: CASSWTGEHYGYTF.

This clone has just one count. The rearrangement uses TRBV30 and TRBJ2-7; D may be TRBD1 (6 bases). Trimming stripped 2 bases from V and 7 bases from J, with 9 bases between. The CDR3 runs 11 residues. Germline V gene data show CDR1 as GTSNPN and CDR2 as SVGIG (reference sequence). The CDR3: CAWSPGVEQYF. The DNA for the CDR3 is TGTGCCTGGAGTCCAGGGGTTGAGCAGTACTTC.

V gene TRBV28 combines with J gene TRBJ1-1, with D unresolved. CDR1 MDHEN and CDR2 SYDVKM come from the germline V gene. The CDR3 extends over 14 amino acids. V lost 8 bases to trimming and J lost 4 bases, with 17 bases between them. CDR3 sequence: CASEVSLQPTEAFF. DNA of the CDR3: TGTGCCAGCGAAGTTTCACTACAACCCACTGAAGCTTTCTTT.

This chain joins TRBV6-1 and TRBJ1-1, with D possibly TRBD1 on 5 matching bases. The CDR3 length is 13 residues. Trimming left V 8 bases short and J 2 bases short, with 12 bases between. Looked up from germline, CDR1 is MNHNS and CDR2 is SASEGT. The CDR3 spells CASVWGENTEAFF. The CDR3 nucleotides read TGTGCCAGCGTATGGGGGGAAAACACTGAAGCTTTCTTT.

The V call is TRBV27, the J call TRBJ2-2; the match to TRBD2 covers 11 bases. From germline, CDR1 is MNHEY and CDR2 SMNVEV (reference sequence). The CDR3 is made up of 19 amino acids. With 0 bases clipped from V and 4 bases from J, the junction kept 10 bases outside the gene matches. The CDR3, as DNA: TGTGCCAGCAGTTTATCTAGCGGGAGGGCCCCTCAGAGCACCGGGGAGCTGTTTTTT. Protein sequence: CASSLSSGRAPQSTGELFF.

The J gene is TRBJ2-7, the V gene TRBV7-2; D perhaps matches TRBD1 (5 bases). This CDR3 comprises 17 residues. CDR1 and CDR2 from the germline V gene are SGHTA and FQGNSA. Trimming pared 1 base from V and 1 base from J, leaving 17 bases between. The CDR3 loop reads CASSLGGGPGMSYEQYF. CDR3 nucleotide sequence: TGTGCCAGCAGCTTAGGCGGCGGTCCAGGGATGTCCTACGAGCAGTACTTC.

The rearrangement uses TRBV7-8 and TRBJ1-2; TRBD1 matches 7 bases. The CDR3 consists of 14 residues. The germline gives CDR1 SGHVS, CDR2 FQNEAQ. The junction had 11 bases not matched to a gene; V was cut back by 8 bases and J by 5 bases. CDR3 DNA: TGTGCCAGCTTTAATCTAGGACAGGATTATGGCTACACCTTC. Translated: CASFNLGQDYGYTF. Variable domain in full (rest from reference TRBV7-8 and TRBJ1-2): GAGVSQSPRYKVAKRGQDVALRCDPISGHVSLFWYQQALGQGPEFLTYFQNEAQLDKSGLPSDRFFAERPEGSVSTLKIQRTQQEDSAVYLCASFNLGQDYGYTFGSGTRLTVV.

This clone appeared once. The V call is TRBV15, the J call TRBJ2-2; a weak D match, TRBD1 (8 bases). V was cut by 2 bases and J by 6 bases, with 13 bases left in between. The germline V gene encodes CDR1 LNHNV and CDR2 YYDKDF (reference sequence). The CDR3 consists of 15 residues. CDR3 sequence reads: CATSRRQGRAGELFF. The CDR3 nucleotides read TGTGCCACCAGCAGAAGACAGGGGAGGGCCGGGGAGCTGTTTTTT.

The chain links TRBV4-2 to TRBJ2-7; 8 nucleotides agree with TRBD2. The germline CDR1 and CDR2 sequences are LGHNA and YNFKEQ. J gave up 1 base and V 0 bases, and 5 bases lay outside the gene matches. This CDR3 spans 16 amino acids. This CDR3 reads CASSQERASGSYEQYF. DNA for the CDR3: TGTGCCAGCAGCCAAGAAAGGGCTAGCGGGTCCTACGAGCAGTACTTC.

The chain uses TRBV7-9 and TRBJ2-1; D is possibly TRBD1 (5 bases). Between the trimmed V and J ends, which lost 8 bases and 3 bases, there was a span of 17 bases. The CDR3 has 15 residues. Germline assignment: CDR1 SEHNR and CDR2 FQNEAQ (reference sequence). The chain's CDR3 is CASPPLVDSYNEQFF. CDR3 coding DNA: TGTGCCAGCCCACCCTTAGTAGACAGCTACAATGAGCAGTTCTTC.

This rearrangement joins TRBV6-5 to TRBJ2-7; D perhaps matches TRBD1 (5 bases). Germline assignment: CDR1 MNHEY and CDR2 SVGAGI. V shed 1 base and J shed 0 bases, with 7 bases lying between them. There are 14 residues in the CDR3. The CDR3 sequence: CASSYWGSSYEQYF. The CDR3 bases are TGTGCCAGCAGTTACTGGGGCAGCTCCTACGAGCAGTACTTC.

This rearrangement joins TRBV7-9 to TRBJ2-4; maybe TRBD2 (6 bases). Trimming removed 1 base at V and 3 bases at J, with 7 bases between. The germline V gene encodes CDR1 SEHNR and CDR2 FQNEAQ (reference sequence). CDR3 length: 14 residues. CDR3 DNA sequence: TGTGCCAGCAGCTTAGGCGGGGTCAAAAACATTCAGTACTTC. It codes for CASSLGGVKNIQYF.

V gene TRBV2 combines with J gene TRBJ1-1; 10 bases map to TRBD1. Germline V gene sequence: CDR1 SNHLY, CDR2 FYNNEI. CDR3 length: 14 residues. Germline trimming cut 7 bases from V and 6 bases from J; bases unmatched to any gene: 8. CDR3 nucleotides: TGTGCCAGCAAGCCCGGGACAGGGGTTGCTGAAGCTTTCTTT. Protein product: CASKPGTGVAEAFF.